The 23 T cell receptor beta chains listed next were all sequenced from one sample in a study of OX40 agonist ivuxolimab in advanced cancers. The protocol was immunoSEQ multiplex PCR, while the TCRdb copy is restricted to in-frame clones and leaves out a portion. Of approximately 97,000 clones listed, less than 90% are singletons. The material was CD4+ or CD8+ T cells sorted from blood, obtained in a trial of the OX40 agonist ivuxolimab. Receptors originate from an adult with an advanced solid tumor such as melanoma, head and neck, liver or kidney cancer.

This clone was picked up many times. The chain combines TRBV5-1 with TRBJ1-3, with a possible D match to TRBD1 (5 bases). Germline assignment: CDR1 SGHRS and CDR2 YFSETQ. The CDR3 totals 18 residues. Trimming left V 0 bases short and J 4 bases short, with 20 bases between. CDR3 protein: CASSLGLDGQGAGNTIYF. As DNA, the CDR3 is TGCGCCAGCAGCTTGGGCCTGGACGGGCAGGGCGCAGGAAACACCATATATTTT.

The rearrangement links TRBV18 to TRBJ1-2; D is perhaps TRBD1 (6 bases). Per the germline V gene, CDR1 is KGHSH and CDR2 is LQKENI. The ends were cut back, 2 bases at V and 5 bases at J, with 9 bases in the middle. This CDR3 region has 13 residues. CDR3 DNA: TGTGCCAGCTCACCAACACAGGGTTATGGCTACACCTTC. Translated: CASSPTQGYGYTF.

CDR3 protein: CASSYSGVWNSPLHF. The DNA for the CDR3 is TGTGCCAGCAGTTACTCTGGGGTGTGGAATTCACCCCTCCACTTT. The genes are TRBV6-5 and TRBJ1-6; D is ambiguous. This CDR3 is 15 amino acids long. Germline V gene data show CDR1 as MNHEY and CDR2 as SVGAGI. Between the trimmed V and J ends, which lost 0 bases and 7 bases, there was a span of 10 bases.

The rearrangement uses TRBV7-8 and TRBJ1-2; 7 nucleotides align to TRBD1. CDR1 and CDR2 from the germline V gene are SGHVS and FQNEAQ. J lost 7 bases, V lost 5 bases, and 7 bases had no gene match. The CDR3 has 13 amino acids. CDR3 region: CASSETRTGGYTF. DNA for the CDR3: TGTGCCAGCAGCGAAACGCGGACAGGTGGCTACACCTTC.

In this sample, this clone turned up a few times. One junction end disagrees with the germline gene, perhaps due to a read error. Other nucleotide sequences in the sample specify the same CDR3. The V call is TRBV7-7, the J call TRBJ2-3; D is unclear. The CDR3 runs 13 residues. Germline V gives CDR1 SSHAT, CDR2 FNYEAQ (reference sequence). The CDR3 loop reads CASSLASTDTQYF. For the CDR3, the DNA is TGTGCTAGCAGCTTAGCCAGCACAGATACGCAGTATTTT.

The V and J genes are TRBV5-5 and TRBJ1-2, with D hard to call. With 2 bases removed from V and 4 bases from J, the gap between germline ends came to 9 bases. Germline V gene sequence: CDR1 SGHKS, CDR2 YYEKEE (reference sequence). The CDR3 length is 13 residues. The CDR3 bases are TGTGCCAGCAGCTTCGGGGAGGCCTATGGCTACACCTTC. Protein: CASSFGEAYGYTF.

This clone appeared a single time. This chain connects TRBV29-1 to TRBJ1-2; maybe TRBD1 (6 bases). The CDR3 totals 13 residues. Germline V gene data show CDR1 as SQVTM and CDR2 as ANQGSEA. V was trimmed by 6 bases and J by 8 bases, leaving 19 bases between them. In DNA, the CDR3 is TGCAGCGTGGGGGCCTTAACTCCTCGAGGCTACACCTTC. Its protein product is CSVGALTPRGYTF. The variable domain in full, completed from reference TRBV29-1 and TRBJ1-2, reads SAVISQKPSRDICQRGTSLTIQCQVDSQVTMMFWYRQQPGQSLTLIATANQGSEATYESGFVIDKFPISRPNLTFSTLTVSNMSPEDSSIYLCSVGALTPRGYTFGSGTRLTVV.

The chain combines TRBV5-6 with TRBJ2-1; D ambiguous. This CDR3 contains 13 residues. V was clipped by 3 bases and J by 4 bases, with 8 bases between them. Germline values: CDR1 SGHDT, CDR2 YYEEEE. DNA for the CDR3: TGTGCCAGCAGCTCTACGAGTTACAATGAGCAGTTCTTC. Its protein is CASSSTSYNEQFF.

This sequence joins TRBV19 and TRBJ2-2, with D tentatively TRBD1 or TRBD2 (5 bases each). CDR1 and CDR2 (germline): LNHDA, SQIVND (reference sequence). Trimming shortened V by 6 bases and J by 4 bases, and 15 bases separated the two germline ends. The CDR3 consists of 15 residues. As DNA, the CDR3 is TGTGCCAGTAGCACAAGGGGACGGAGCACCGGGGAGCTGTTTTTT. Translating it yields CASSTRGRSTGELFF.

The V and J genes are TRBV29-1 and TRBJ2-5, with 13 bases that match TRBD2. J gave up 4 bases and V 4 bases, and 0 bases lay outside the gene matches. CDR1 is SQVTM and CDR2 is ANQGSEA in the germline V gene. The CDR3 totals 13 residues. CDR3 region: CSVGTSGRETQYF. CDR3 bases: TGCAGCGTTGGGACTAGCGGGAGAGAGACCCAGTACTTC. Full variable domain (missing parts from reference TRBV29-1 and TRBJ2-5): SAVISQKPSRDICQRGTSLTIQCQVDSQVTMMFWYRQQPGQSLTLIATANQGSEATYESGFVIDKFPISRPNLTFSTLTVSNMSPEDSSIYLCSVGTSGRETQYFGPGTRLLVL.

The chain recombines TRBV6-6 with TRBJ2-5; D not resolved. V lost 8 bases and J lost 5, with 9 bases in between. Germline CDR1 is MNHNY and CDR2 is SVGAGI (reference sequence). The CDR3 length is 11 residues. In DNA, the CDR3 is TGTGCCAGCGGGGTGGGGGAGACCCAGTACTTC. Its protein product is CASGVGETQYF.

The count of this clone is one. DNA for the CDR3: TGTGCCAGCAGTGAATTATGGGGGGCGGCTGGAAACACCATATATTTT. It is translated as CASSELWGAAGNTIYF. V and J are TRBV6-1 and TRBJ1-3; tentative D call: TRBD1 (6 bases). Germline V gene lookup returns CDR1 MNHNS and CDR2 SASEGT. V lost 2 bases to trimming and J lost 2 bases, with 13 bases between them. The CDR3 runs 16 residues.

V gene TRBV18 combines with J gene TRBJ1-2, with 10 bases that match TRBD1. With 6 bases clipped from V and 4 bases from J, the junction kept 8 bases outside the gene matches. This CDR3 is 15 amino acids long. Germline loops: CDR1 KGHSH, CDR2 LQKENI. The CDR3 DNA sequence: TGTGCCAGCTCGGCAAGGACAGGGGGAGTCTATGGCTACACCTTC. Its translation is CASSARTGGVYGYTF.

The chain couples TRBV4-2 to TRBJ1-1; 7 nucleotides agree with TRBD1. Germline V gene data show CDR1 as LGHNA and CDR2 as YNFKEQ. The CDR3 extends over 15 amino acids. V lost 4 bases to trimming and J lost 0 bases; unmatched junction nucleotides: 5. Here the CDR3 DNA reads TGTGCCAGCAGCCCCATGGGACAGTTGAACACTGAAGCTTTCTTT. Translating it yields CASSPMGQLNTEAFF.

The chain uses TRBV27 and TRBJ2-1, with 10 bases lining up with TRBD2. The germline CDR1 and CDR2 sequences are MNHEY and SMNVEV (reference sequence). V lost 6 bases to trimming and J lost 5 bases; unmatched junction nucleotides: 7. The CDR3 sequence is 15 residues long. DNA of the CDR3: TGTGCCAGCAGCCCCTGGAGCGGGGGGGACAATGAGCAGTTCTTC. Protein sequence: CASSPWSGGDNEQFF.

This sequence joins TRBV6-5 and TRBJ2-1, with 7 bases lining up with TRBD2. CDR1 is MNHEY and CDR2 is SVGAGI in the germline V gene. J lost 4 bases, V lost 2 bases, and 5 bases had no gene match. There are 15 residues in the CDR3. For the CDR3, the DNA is TGTGCCAGCAGTTACGACCTGGGAGGGTACAATGAGCAGTTCTTC. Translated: CASSYDLGGYNEQFF.

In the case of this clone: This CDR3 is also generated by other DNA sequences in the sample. CDR3 sequence (DNA): TGCGCCAGCAGTGAGCAGGGGAACACTGAAGCTTTCTTT. Protein: CASSEQGNTEAFF. The chain links TRBV10-2 to TRBJ1-1; D possibly corresponds to TRBD1 (5 bases). V was shortened by 2 bases and J by 1 base, with 5 bases between the two germline ends. Germline CDR1 and CDR2: WSHSY and SAAADI. This CDR3 is 13 amino acids long.

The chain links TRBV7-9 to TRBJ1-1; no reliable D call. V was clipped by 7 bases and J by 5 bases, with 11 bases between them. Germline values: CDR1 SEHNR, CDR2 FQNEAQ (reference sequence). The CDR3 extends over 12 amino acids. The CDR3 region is CASKGLRTEAFF. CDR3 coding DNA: TGTGCCAGCAAGGGTCTAAGGACTGAAGCTTTCTTT. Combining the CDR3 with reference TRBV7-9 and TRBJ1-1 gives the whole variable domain DTGVSQNPRHKITKRGQNVTFRCDPISEHNRLYWYRQTLGQGPEFLTYFQNEAQLEKSRLLSDRFSAERPKGSFSTLEIQRTEQGDSAMYLCASKGLRTEAFFGQGTRLTVV.

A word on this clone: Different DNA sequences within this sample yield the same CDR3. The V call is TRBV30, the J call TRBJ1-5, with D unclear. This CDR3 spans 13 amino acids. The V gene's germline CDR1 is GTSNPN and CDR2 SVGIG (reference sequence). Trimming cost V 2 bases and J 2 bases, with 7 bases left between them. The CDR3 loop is CAWSSGGNQPQHF. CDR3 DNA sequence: TGTGCCTGGAGTTCAGGAGGCAATCAGCCCCAGCATTTT.

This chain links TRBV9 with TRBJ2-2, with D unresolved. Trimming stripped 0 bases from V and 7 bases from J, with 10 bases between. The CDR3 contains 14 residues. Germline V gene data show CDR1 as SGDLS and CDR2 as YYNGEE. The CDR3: CASSVAATYGELFF. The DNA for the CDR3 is TGTGCCAGCAGCGTAGCGGCGACCTACGGGGAGCTGTTTTTT.

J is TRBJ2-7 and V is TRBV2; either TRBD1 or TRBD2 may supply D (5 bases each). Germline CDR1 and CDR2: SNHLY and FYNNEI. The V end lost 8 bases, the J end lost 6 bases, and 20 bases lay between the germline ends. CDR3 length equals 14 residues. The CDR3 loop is CASSRGVGRAEQYF. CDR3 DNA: TGTGCCAGCTCAAGAGGGGTCGGACGGGCCGAGCAGTACTTC.

The CDR3 protein is CASSGTVNYGYTF. In nucleotides, the CDR3 is TGTGCCAGCAGTGGGACAGTCAACTATGGCTACACCTTC. The rearrangement uses TRBV6-6 and TRBJ1-2, with TRBD1 matching over 7 bases. The CDR3 is 13 residues long. Looked up from germline, CDR1 is MNHNY and CDR2 is SVGAGI (reference sequence). The V segment lost 5 bases and the J segment 2 bases; nucleotides outside the gene matches: 2.

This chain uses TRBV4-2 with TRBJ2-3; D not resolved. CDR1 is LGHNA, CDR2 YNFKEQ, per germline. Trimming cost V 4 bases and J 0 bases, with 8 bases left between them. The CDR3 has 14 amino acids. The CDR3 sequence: CASSPEISTDTQYF. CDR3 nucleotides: TGTGCCAGCAGCCCAGAGATTAGCACAGATACGCAGTATTTT.